The rows below give T cell receptor beta chains drawn from one sample of a study of shared clonotypes between healthy human individuals. Here immunoSEQ multiplex PCR was the method, and the copy in TCRdb shows in-frame clones only, minus some. The sample yields about 2.1 million clones, over 85% seen once. The specimen was naive CD8+ T cells from PBMCs. The receptor set was obtained from a man aged 18 to 30 in good health. Some clones in this sample may be carry-over from other donors' samples. The CDR3 runs from the conserved cysteine through the conserved F or W. D genes are given only for firm matches. Clone sizes are given selectively: once, few, many, or a class where the clone is expanded.

.,TRBJ1-2,.,TRBV18,CASSPPGGLRGYGYTF,TGTGCCAGCTCACCACCGGGGGGGCTCCGCGGCTATGGCTACACCTTC
.,TRBJ2-7,.,TRBV7-8,CASSLLQLSYEQYF,TGTGCCAGCAGCTTATTACAGCTCTCCTACGAGCAGTACTTC
.,TRBJ2-7,.,TRBV28,CASSYPLRQESYEQYF,TGTGCCAGCAGTTATCCCCTGCGGCAGGAGTCCTACGAGCAGTACTTC
TRBD2,TRBJ2-7,.,TRBV14,CASSFTGTSGYEQYF,TGTGCCAGCAGCTTCACCGGGACTAGCGGCTACGAGCAGTACTTC
.,TRBJ2-7,.,TRBV27,CASSRVGPYEQYF,TGTGCCAGCAGTCGGGTGGGACCCTACGAGCAGTACTTC
TRBD2,TRBJ2-7,.,TRBV11-2,CASSLAGGGGYEQYF,TGTGCCAGCAGCTTAGCGGGGGGAGGAGGCTACGAGCAGTACTTC
.,TRBJ2-5,.,TRBV29-1,CSVEDRTARETQYF,TGCAGCGTTGAAGATCGTACAGCAAGGGAGACCCAGTACTTC
TRBD1,TRBJ2-7,.,TRBV10-1,CASSESGTGGEQYF,TGCGCCAGCAGTGAGTCGGGGACAGGGGGCGAGCAGTACTTC
.,TRBJ1-5,.,TRBV7-8,CASSLLQVGFGGNQPQHF,TGTGCCAGCAGCTTACTTCAGGTGGGCTTTGGAGGCAATCAGCCCCAGCATTTT
.,TRBJ2-5,.,TRBV7-9,CASSLDAEEYF,TGTGCCAGCAGCTTAGATGCGGAGGAGTACTTC
.,TRBJ2-7,few,TRBV27,CASSFGSTYEQYF,TGTGCCAGCAGTTTTGGCAGCACCTACGAGCAGTACTTC
.,TRBJ1-1,.,TRBV19,CASSMTRTANTEAFF,TGTGCCAGTAGTATGACCCGGACAGCGAACACTGAAGCTTTCTTT
.,TRBJ1-2,.,TRBV10-3,CATGELTENYGYTF,TGTGCCACCGGGGAGTTAACCGAAAATTATGGCTACACCTTC
.,TRBJ1-5,few,TRBV27,CASSLFSNQPQHF,TGTGCCAGCAGTTTATTTAGCAATCAGCCCCAGCATTTT
.,TRBJ1-2,.,TRBV5-5,CASSSDVRTPEYGYTF,TGTGCCAGCAGCTCGGATGTTAGGACGCCGGAGTATGGCTACACCTTC
TRBD1,TRBJ2-7,.,TRBV19,CASSMGTGNYEQYF,TGTGCCAGTAGTATGGGGACAGGGAATTACGAGCAGTACTTC
TRBD2,TRBJ2-5,.,TRBV7-9,CASTLSGSGETQYF,TGTGCCAGCACCCTTAGCGGGAGTGGTGAGACCCAGTACTTC
.,TRBJ2-1,.,TRBV4-1,CASSQGSNNEQFF,TGCGCCAGCAGCCAAGGAAGCAACAATGAGCAGTTCTTC
TRBD2,TRBJ2-7,.,TRBV28,CASSLLAGSSYEQYF,TGTGCCAGCAGTTTACTAGCGGGGAGCTCCTACGAGCAGTACTTC